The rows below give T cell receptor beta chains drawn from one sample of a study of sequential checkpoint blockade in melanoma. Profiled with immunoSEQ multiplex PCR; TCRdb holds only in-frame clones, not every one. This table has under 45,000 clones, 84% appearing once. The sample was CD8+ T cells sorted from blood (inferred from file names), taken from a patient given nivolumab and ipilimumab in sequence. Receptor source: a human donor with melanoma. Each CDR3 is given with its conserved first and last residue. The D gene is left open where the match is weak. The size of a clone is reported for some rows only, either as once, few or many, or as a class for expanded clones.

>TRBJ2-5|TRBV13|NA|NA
TGTGCCAGCAGCTTAGACGGCTCGGCGGGAAAAGAGACCCAGTACTTC
CASSLDGSAGKETQYF
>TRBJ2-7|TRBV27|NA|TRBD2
TGTGCCAGCAGGATGCGGGAGGGGTCCTACGAGCAGTACTTC
CASRMREGSYEQYF
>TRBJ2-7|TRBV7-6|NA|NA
TGTGCCAGCAGCTCCTCAGCCGGAGATTCCTACGAGCAGTACTTC
CASSSSAGDSYEQYF
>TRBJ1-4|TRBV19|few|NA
TGTGCCAGTAGTCCCTACGGTCGCCAGGGCCATAATGAAAAACTGTTTTTT
CASSPYGRQGHNEKLFF
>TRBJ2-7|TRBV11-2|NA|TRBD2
TGTGCCAGCAGCTTACCCCCGGGGGTAGCGGGGATCACTACCTACGAGCAGTACTTC
CASSLPPGVAGITTYEQYF
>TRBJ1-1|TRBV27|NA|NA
TGTGCCAGCAGTTTATCCTTCCCTGGACAGAACACTGAAGCTTTCTTT
CASSLSFPGQNTEAFF
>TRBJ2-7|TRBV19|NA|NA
TGTGCCAGTAGTTGGGGCGGAACCTACGAGCAGTACTTC
CASSWGGTYEQYF
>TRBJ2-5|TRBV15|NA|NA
TGTGCCACCAGCAGAAGTCAGGGAATATACCAAGAGACCCAGTACTTC
CATSRSQGIYQETQYF
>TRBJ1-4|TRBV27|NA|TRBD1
TGTGCCAGCAGTTTATTGCCAGGGGGCGGACCTAATGAAAAACTGTTTTTT
CASSLLPGGGPNEKLFF
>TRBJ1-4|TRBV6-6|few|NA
TGTGCCAGCAGAAGACAGCCTAATGAAAAACTGTTTTTT
CASRRQPNEKLFF
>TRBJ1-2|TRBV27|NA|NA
TGTGCCAGCAGAACTCAGGGGCAGGTCGCCTATGGCTACACCTTC
CASRTQGQVAYGYTF
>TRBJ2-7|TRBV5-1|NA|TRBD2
TGCGCCAGCAGCTTGGCTGGGACTAGCGGCTACGAGCAGTACTTC
CASSLAGTSGYEQYF
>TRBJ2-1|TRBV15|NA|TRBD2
TGTGCCACTTGGGAGGGCAATGAGCAGTTCTTC
CATWEGNEQFF
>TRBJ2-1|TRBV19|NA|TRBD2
TGTGCCAGTAGTATTGGTAGCGGGGGGGCTTACAATGAGCAGTTCTTC
CASSIGSGGAYNEQFF
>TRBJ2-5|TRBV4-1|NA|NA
TGCGCCAGCAGCCCCCTACCGACAGGCCAAGAGACCCAGTACTTC
CASSPLPTGQETQYF
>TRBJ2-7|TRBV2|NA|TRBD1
TGTGCCAGCAGAGAGACAGGGGTGTACGAGCAGTACTTC
CASRETGVYEQYF
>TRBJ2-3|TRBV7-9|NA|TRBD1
TGTGCCAGCAGCTTACCCCGACAGGGTCCGCAGTATTTT
CASSLPRQGPQYF
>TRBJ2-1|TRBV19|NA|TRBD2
TGTGCCAGTAGTATCTCAGCGGGAGCAGGCAATGAGCAGTTCTTC
CASSISAGAGNEQFF
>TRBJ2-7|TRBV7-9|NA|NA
TGTGCCAGCAGCTTCGGGGGGCTGGGCTACGAGCAGTACTTC
CASSFGGLGYEQYF
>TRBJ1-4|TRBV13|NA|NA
TGTGCCAGCAGCTCACAATTAGACAGGCCCCTGGCAACTAATGAAAAACTGTTTTTT
CASSSQLDRPLATNEKLFF
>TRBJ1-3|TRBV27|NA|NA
TGTGCCAGCAGTTTACGGCCGGGTGGAAACACCATATATTTT
CASSLRPGGNTIYF
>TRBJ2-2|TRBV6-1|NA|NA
TGTGCCAGCAGTGACGAGGGAGGGGGCGGGGAGCTGTTTTTT
CASSDEGGGGELFF
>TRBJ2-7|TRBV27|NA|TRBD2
TGTGCCAGCAGTCCCCCCACACCGAGCGGGAGGGCCTACGAGCAGTACTTC
CASSPPTPSGRAYEQYF
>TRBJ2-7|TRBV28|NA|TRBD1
TGTGCCAGCAGTTTAGGCAGGGGGTACGCGGAAGACGAGCAGTACTTC
CASSLGRGYAEDEQYF
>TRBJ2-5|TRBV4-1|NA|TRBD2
TGCGCCAGCAGCCAGGTGGGGAGCGGGGGAGAAGAGACCCAGTACTTC
CASSQVGSGGEETQYF
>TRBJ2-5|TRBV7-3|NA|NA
TGTGCCAGCAGCTTGGGCCCCAATCCCCAAGAGACCCAGTACTTC
CASSLGPNPQETQYF
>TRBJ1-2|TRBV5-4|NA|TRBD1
TGTGCCAGCAGCTCGCCGGGACAGGACATAGTGGGCTATGGCTACACCTTC
CASSSPGQDIVGYGYTF
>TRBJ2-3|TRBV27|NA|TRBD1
TGTGCCAGCAGTGGGCGGACCGGGACAGAAGGCGCAGATACGCAGTATTTT
CASSGRTGTEGADTQYF
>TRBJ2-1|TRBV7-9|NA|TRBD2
TGTGCCAGCTCCACGCGGTTTAGCGGGAGTTTTCCAAATGAGCAGTTCTTC
CASSTRFSGSFPNEQFF
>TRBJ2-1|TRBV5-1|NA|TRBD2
TGCGCCAGCAGCTTCGGACTAGCGGGCTCCTACAATGAGCAGTTCTTC
CASSFGLAGSYNEQFF
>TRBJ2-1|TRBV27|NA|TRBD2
TGTGCCAGCAGTTTATCCCTAGCGGGAGGGCCGGCTACCTCGGTCAATGAGCAGTTCTTC
CASSLSLAGGPATSVNEQFF
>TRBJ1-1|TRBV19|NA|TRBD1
TGTGCCAGTAGTCCCGGGACAGTGAACACTGAAGCTTTCTTT
CASSPGTVNTEAFF
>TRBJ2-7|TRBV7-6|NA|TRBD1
TGTGCCAGCAGCCCTGGGACAGTCTCCTACGAGCAGTACTTC
CASSPGTVSYEQYF
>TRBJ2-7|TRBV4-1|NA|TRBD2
TGCGCCAGCAGCCCGGGACTACTCTACGAGCAGTACTTC
CASSPGLLYEQYF
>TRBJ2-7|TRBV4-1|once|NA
TGCGCCAGCAGCGAGATCCCCGGGGTCCCCTACGAGCAGTACTTC
CASSEIPGVPYEQYF
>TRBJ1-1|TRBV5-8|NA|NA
TGTGCCAGCAGCGGGGGGGATACTGAAGCTTTCTTT
CASSGGDTEAFF
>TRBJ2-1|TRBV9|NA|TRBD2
TGTGCCAGCAGCCCTCAGGGACTAGCGGGAGCCTACAATGAGCAGTTCTTC
CASSPQGLAGAYNEQFF
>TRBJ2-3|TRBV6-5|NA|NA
TGTGCCAGCAGTCTAGACAGCGCTTTAACAGATACGCAGTATTTT
CASSLDSALTDTQYF
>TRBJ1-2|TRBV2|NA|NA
TGTGCCAGCATTAGGGGATTGAGCGGCTACACCTTC
CASIRGLSGYTF
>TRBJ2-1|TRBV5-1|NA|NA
TGCGCCAGCACCCCGGAGACAGGATCCTACAATGAGCAGTTCTTC
CASTPETGSYNEQFF
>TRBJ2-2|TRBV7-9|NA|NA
TGTGCCAGCAGCTGGAGCTCGTTGGACACCGGGGAGCTGTTTTTT
CASSWSSLDTGELFF
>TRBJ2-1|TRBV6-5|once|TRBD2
TGTGCCAGCAGTTACGTAGCGGGGGGCTACAATGAGCAGTTCTTC
CASSYVAGGYNEQFF
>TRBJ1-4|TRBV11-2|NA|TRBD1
TGTGCCAGCAGCTTAGGCCGACAGGGGGGAACTAATGAAAAACTGTTTTTT
CASSLGRQGGTNEKLFF
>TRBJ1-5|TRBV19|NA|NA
TGTGCCAGTAGTATCCAGGGTGGGAGCAATCAGCCCCAGCATTTT
CASSIQGGSNQPQHF
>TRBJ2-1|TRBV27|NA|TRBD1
TGTGCCAGCAGTTTGGGACAGAACAATGAGCAGTTCTTC
CASSLGQNNEQFF
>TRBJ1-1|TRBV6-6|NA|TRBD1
TGTGCCAGCAGTTACTCATCAGAGGACAGGGGGCGAGAAGCTTTCTTT
CASSYSSEDRGREAFF
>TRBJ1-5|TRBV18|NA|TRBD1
TGTGCCAGCTCACCTGGACAGGGTAAGGGAATTAGCAATCAGCCCCAGCATTTT
CASSPGQGKGISNQPQHF